What follows are 4 T cell receptor beta chains derived from one specimen sequenced in a study of shared clonotypes between healthy human individuals. Naive CD8 cells lacked CD45RO and underwent positive selection for CCR7, leaving out terminally differentiated effector memory CD45RA+ cells. Method: immunoSEQ multiplex PCR; TCRdb's copy keeps in-frame clones and lacks some. The table includes approximately 810,000 clones, 92% detected once. Sequenced sample: naive CD8+ T cells sorted from blood. The receptors here all came from a young man in good health.

The rearrangement uses TRBV30 and TRBJ2-6; D gene ambiguous. The CDR3 is made up of 12 amino acids. CDR1 GTSNPN and CDR2 SVGIG come from the germline V gene (reference sequence). Trimming pared 5 bases from V and 6 bases from J, leaving 8 bases between. The CDR3 spells CAWGVEANVLTF. The CDR3, as DNA: TGTGCCTGGGGGGTCGAGGCCAACGTCCTGACTTTC. Filled out from reference TRBV30 and TRBJ2-6, the complete variable domain reads SQTIHQWPATLVQPVGSPLSLECTVEGTSNPNLYWYRQAAGRGLQLLFYSVGIGQISSEVPQNLSASRPQDRQFILSSKKLLLSDSGFYLCAWGVEANVLTFGAGSRLTVL.

This chain connects TRBV5-1 to TRBJ2-1, with 14 positions matching TRBD2. CDR3 size: 16 residues. Germline V gene data show CDR1 as SGHRS and CDR2 as YFSETQ. The trim removed 4 bases at V and 7 bases at J, leaving 7 bases unmatched. CDR3 residues: CASSGGLAGGPNEQFF. The CDR3, as DNA: TGCGCCAGCAGCGGAGGACTAGCGGGAGGTCCGAATGAGCAGTTCTTC.

The chain links TRBV2 to TRBJ2-4, with D uncertain. Trimming removed 8 bases from V and 9 bases from J, with 20 bases in between. The CDR3 is made up of 14 amino acids. From germline, CDR1 is SNHLY and CDR2 FYNNEI. The CDR3 nucleotides read TGTGCCAGCGACGATGGGAAGCAAAAAGGCATTCAGTACTTC. Amino acids: CASDDGKQKGIQYF.

The rearrangement uses TRBV13 and TRBJ2-7; 8 bases fit TRBD2. There are 15 residues in the CDR3. After removal of 5 bases from V and 3 bases from J, the junction contained 9 bases not matched to a gene. Germline V gene sequence: CDR1 PRHDT, CDR2 FYEKMQ (reference sequence). The CDR3 DNA reads TGTGCCAGCAGCCCCCAACTAGCGGAATACTACGAGCAGTACTTC. Protein sequence: CASSPQLAEYYEQYF.